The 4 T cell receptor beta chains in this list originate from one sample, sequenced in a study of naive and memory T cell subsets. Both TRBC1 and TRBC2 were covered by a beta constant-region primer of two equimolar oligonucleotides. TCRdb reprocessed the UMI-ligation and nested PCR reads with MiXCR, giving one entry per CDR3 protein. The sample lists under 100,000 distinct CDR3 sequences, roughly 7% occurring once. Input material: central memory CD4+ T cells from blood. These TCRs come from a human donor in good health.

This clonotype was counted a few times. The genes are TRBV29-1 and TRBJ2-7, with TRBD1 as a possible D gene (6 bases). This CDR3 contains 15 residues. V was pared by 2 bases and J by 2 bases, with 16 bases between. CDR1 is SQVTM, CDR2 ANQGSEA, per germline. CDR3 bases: TGCAGCGTTGAATGGGGGCTGACACGGACCTACGAGCAGTACTTC. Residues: CSVEWGLTRTYEQYF.

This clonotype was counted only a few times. CDR3 sequence: CASSRTGGVSPLHF. In DNA, the CDR3 is TGCGCCAGCAGCCGGACAGGGGGGGTCTCACCCCTCCACTTT. The chain has TRBV5-1 and TRBJ1-6, with TRBD1 identical over 10 bases. CDR1 is SGHRS and CDR2 is YFSETQ in the germline V gene. This CDR3 spans 14 amino acids. J gave up 10 bases and V 4 bases, and 5 bases lay outside the gene matches.

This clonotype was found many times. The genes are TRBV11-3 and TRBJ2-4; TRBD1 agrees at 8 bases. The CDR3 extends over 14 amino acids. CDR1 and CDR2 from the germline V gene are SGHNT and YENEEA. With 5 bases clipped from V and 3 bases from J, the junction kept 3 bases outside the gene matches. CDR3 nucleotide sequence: TGTGCCAGCAGCAAGACAGGGGTCAAAAACATTCAGTACTTC. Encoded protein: CASSKTGVKNIQYF.

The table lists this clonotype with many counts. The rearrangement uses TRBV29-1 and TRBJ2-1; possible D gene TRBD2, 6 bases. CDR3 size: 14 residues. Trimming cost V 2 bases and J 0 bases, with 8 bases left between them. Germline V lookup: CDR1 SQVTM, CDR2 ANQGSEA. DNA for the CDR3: TGCAGCGTTGAATCCGGGAGCTCCTACAATGAGCAGTTCTTC. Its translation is CSVESGSSYNEQFF.